This T cell receptor (beta chain) was obtained from a study of blood T cells in healthy people across ages. Together with a sample-barcoded 5' primer, a J-beta primer mix was included in a second PCR lasting about 6 to 11 cycles. TCRdb re-called the 5' RACE reads with MiXCR, one entry per CDR3 protein. The sample shows about 1.8 million distinct CDR3 sequences, roughly 52% of them seen only once. Donors were systemically healthy Caucasian individuals from Russia aged 6 to 90 years. Each donor gave around 9.6 milliliters of peripheral blood. Per sample, a minimum of 6.5 million PBMCs were isolated. This clonotype occurred many times. Its antigen is currently unknown. The junction shows a germline mismatch at one end, possibly a read error. The CDR3 sequence is 13 residues long. CDR1 is LGHNA and CDR2 is YSLEER in the germline V gene. Study-level results: It was the long-lived donors that had more naive CD4+ cells and higher diversity than aged donors.

The rearrangement uses TRBV4-3 and TRBJ2-5; D is perhaps TRBD1 or TRBD2 (5 bases each). Sequencing was carried out using blood. The sequence was collected from a woman in her 40s in good health. The CDR3 loop reads CASSPGPQETQYF. The CDR3 DNA reads TGTGCCAGCAGTCCGGGACCTCAAGAGACCCAGTACTTC.